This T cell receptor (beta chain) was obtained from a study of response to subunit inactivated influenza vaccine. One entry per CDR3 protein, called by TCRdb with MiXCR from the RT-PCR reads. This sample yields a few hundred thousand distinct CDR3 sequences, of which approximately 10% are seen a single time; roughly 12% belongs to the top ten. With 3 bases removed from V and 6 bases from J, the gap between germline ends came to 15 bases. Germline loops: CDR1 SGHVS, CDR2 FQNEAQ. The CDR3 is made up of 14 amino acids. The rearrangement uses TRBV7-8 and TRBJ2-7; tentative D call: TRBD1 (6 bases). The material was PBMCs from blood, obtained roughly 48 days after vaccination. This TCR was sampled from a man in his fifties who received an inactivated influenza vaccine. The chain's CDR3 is CASSLTGTTREQYF. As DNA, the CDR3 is TGTGCCAGCAGCTTGACCGGGACAACACGCGAGCAGTACTTC.